This T cell receptor beta chain was identified in a study of blood T cell repertoires in COVID-19. Study-level information: The United States, Italy and Spain provided the acute and convalescent COVID-19 samples.

Seattle patients were enrolled during active infection and followed longitudinally. In the study's own analysis: The authors estimated nucleated cell counts from reference gene primer amplification. Profiled with immunoSEQ multiplex PCR; TCRdb holds only in-frame clones, not every one. V and J calls and clone size follow that table, whereas D and trimming were derived from the DNA. Seen here are about 150,000 clones, approximately 85% observed once, and the top ten hold around 8.1%. In this sample, this clone turned up a few times. Per germline, CDR1 LNHDA and CDR2 SQIVND (reference sequence). Trimming shortened V by 5 bases and J by 0 bases, and 10 bases separated the two germline ends. The CDR3 length is 14 residues.

This receptor was identified in a woman in her sixties with COVID-19, enrolled during active disease. The chain has TRBV19 and TRBJ1-1, with D possibly being TRBD1 (5 bases). The sequenced sample consisted of peripheral blood. The CDR3 sequence is CASSGQGMNTEAFF. The DNA for the CDR3 is TGTGCCAGTAGTGGGCAGGGTATGAACACTGAAGCTTTCTTT.